The clone carrying this TCR beta chain was seen just once. The PCR was carried out with 60 Vbeta primers and 13 Jbeta primers. Produced via immunoSEQ multiplex PCR; TCRdb's table is partial and in-frame only. The sample has fewer than 200,000 clones; around 86% are singletons. This specimen belongs to a study of cytomegalovirus exposure and HLA in healthy donors. The germline V and J ends were trimmed by 2 bases and 7 bases, with 5 bases remaining between them. Germline CDR1 reads SGHTA; CDR2 reads FQGTGA. The CDR3 runs to 12 residues. This sequence joins TRBV7-3 and TRBJ2-2; D remains ambiguous. The sequence derives from a man aged 45-65 years in good health and CMV-seronegative. Sequencing was performed on PBMCs. The CDR3 nucleotides read TGTGCCAGCAGCTTACTTTTCGGGGAGCTGTTTTTT. This codes for CASSLLFGELFF.